This is a list of T cell receptor beta chains from one sample in a study of cytomegalovirus exposure and HLA in healthy donors. Some clones are missing from TCRdb's copy, which holds only in-frame ones; the method was immunoSEQ multiplex PCR. The data contain some 200,000 clones, 75% to 90% of them seen just once; the ten biggest clones take up 1.6%. The sequenced material came from PBMCs. The receptors were sampled from a man aged 45 to 65 in good health and CMV-seronegative. CDR3s include the opening cysteine and the closing phenylalanine or tryptophan. A D gene is named only where the DNA matches it firmly. Clone size is shown for a subset of rows, as once, few, many or a class of expanded clone.

clone size,CDR3 length,V gene,D gene,J gene,CDR3 protein,CDR3 DNA
-,11,TRBV20-1,-,TRBJ1-1,CSARGRTEAFF,TGCAGTGCTAGGGGGAGGACTGAAGCTTTCTTT
-,13,TRBV28,TRBD2,TRBJ2-7,CASTGGSSYEQYF,TGTGCCAGCACGGGGGGGAGCTCCTACGAGCAGTACTTC
-,13,TRBV19,TRBD1,TRBJ1-2,CASSMGQDEGYTF,TGTGCCAGTAGTATGGGACAGGATGAAGGCTACACCTTC
-,15,TRBV7-6,TRBD1,TRBJ1-1,CASSRTGVGSTEAFF,TGTGCCAGCAGCAGAACAGGGGTGGGTTCTACTGAAGCTTTCTTT
-,12,TRBV7-8,-,TRBJ2-3,CASSRHTDTQYF,TGTGCCAGCAGCCGACACACAGATACGCAGTATTTT
-,15,TRBV2,TRBD2,TRBJ2-1,CASSAFSGRANEQFF,TGTGCCAGCAGTGCCTTCAGCGGGAGGGCCAATGAGCAGTTCTTC
few,14,TRBV7-9,-,TRBJ1-2,CSSRLGEGSGGYTF,TGTTCCAGCAGATTAGGGGAGGGATCGGGAGGCTACACCTTC
once,16,TRBV25-1,TRBD2,TRBJ2-2,CASSELAGTNTGELFF,TGTGCCAGCAGTGAACTAGCGGGAACGAACACCGGGGAGCTGTTTTTT
-,12,TRBV6-6,-,TRBJ1-1,CASRDLNTEAFF,TGTGCCAGCAGGGACTTGAACACTGAAGCTTTCTTT
-,15,TRBV2,-,TRBJ2-1,CASSGQGLHYNEQFF,TGTGCCAGCAGTGGCCAGGGGTTACACTACAATGAGCAGTTCTTC
-,15,TRBV27,TRBD1,TRBJ1-4,CASSLWGQGNEKLFF,TGTGCCAGCAGTTTATGGGGACAGGGAAATGAAAAACTGTTTTTT
-,15,TRBV18,-,TRBJ2-3,CASSPIAGSTDTQYF,TGTGCCAGCTCACCTATAGCCGGGAGCACAGATACGCAGTATTTT
-,16,TRBV4-3,TRBD2,TRBJ2-3,CASSQDASGRTDTQYF,TGCGCCAGCAGCCAAGACGCTAGCGGACGCACAGATACGCAGTATTTT
-,15,TRBV2,TRBD1,TRBJ1-2,CAGRDRGLPNYGYTF,TGTGCCGGCCGGGACAGGGGGCTCCCTAACTATGGCTACACCTTC
few,13,TRBV6-5,-,TRBJ1-1,CASSLGRGTEAFF,TGTGCCAGCAGTCTCGGTCGTGGCACTGAAGCTTTCTTT
-,15,TRBV5-1,-,TRBJ2-6,CASSLTESGANVLTF,TGCGCCAGCAGCTTGACGGAGTCGGGGGCCAACGTCCTGACTTTC
few,15,TRBV28,-,TRBJ1-5,CASRKREWRNQPQHF,TGTGCCAGCAGGAAAAGGGAGTGGAGAAATCAGCCCCAGCATTTT
-,15,TRBV6-5,TRBD2,TRBJ2-7,CASSYERGSSYEQYF,TGTGCCAGCAGTTACGAGCGGGGTTCCTCCTACGAGCAGTACTTC
-,15,TRBV28,-,TRBJ1-6,CASRESGVYNSPLHF,TGTGCCAGCAGGGAATCAGGGGTTTATAATTCACCCCTCCACTTT
-,14,TRBV30,-,TRBJ2-6,CAWSAGVGANVLTF,TGTGCCTGGAGCGCAGGGGTTGGGGCCAACGTCCTGACTTTC
-,16,TRBV14,-,TRBJ1-1,CASSQEIWGISAEAFF,TGTGCCAGCAGCCAAGAGATTTGGGGCATCAGCGCTGAAGCTTTCTTT
-,16,TRBV11-2,TRBD2,TRBJ2-7,CASSLILAGGSYEQYF,TGTGCCAGCAGCTTAATCCTAGCGGGGGGGTCCTACGAGCAGTACTTC
-,15,TRBV7-2,TRBD1,TRBJ2-7,CASSLGGQPGYEQYF,TGTGCCAGCAGCTTAGGGGGACAGCCAGGCTACGAGCAGTACTTC
-,13,TRBV28,-,TRBJ2-3,CASLGQYTDTQYF,TGTGCCAGCCTTGGACAGTACACAGATACGCAGTATTTT
-,17,TRBV7-3,TRBD1,TRBJ2-7,CASSPARKRDREDEQYF,TGTGCCAGCAGCCCTGCACGAAAACGGGACAGGGAGGACGAGCAGTACTTC
-,15,TRBV7-2,TRBD2,TRBJ2-5,CASSLVSGGRETQYF,TGTGCCAGCAGCTTAGTGAGCGGGGGGCGGGAGACCCAGTACTTC
-,13,TRBV5-1,-,TRBJ1-1,CASSLAGGSEAFF,TGCGCCAGCAGCTTGGCGGGGGGGAGTGAAGCTTTCTTT
-,14,TRBV5-1,TRBD2,TRBJ2-7,CASKIERDGYEQYF,TGCGCCAGCAAAATCGAGCGGGACGGATACGAGCAGTACTTC
once,17,TRBV19,TRBD1,TRBJ2-7,CASSPGGVQGASYEQYF,TGTGCCAGTAGTCCGGGTGGGGTACAGGGGGCGTCGTACGAGCAGTACTTC
-,16,TRBV4-3,TRBD1,TRBJ1-1,CASSQADRDRYTEAFF,TGCGCCAGCAGCCAAGCGGACAGGGATCGGTACACTGAAGCTTTCTTT
-,15,TRBV5-8,TRBD2,TRBJ2-1,CASSLVLAGLHEQFF,TGTGCCAGCAGCTTGGTACTAGCGGGACTCCATGAGCAGTTCTTC
-,16,TRBV28,TRBD1,TRBJ1-1,CASSYPTGKPNTEAFF,TGTGCCAGCAGTTACCCGACAGGGAAACCTAACACTGAAGCTTTCTTT
-,15,TRBV9,TRBD1,TRBJ2-2,CASSVGTGWPGELFF,TGTGCCAGCAGCGTGGGGACAGGGTGGCCCGGGGAGCTGTTTTTT
-,17,TRBV7-2,TRBD2,TRBJ2-1,CASSLVDLAGVYNEQFF,TGTGCCAGCAGCTTAGTGGATCTAGCGGGAGTGTACAATGAGCAGTTCTTC
-,16,TRBV11-3,TRBD1,TRBJ2-3,CASSLGTGSSTDTQYF,TGTGCCAGCAGCTTGGGGACAGGGAGTAGCACAGATACGCAGTATTTT
-,13,TRBV7-8,-,TRBJ1-6,CASSPPSINSLHF,TGTGCCAGCAGCCCCCCCTCGATAAACTCCCTCCACTTT